This TCR beta chain was sequenced for a study of blood T cells in healthy people across ages. At least ten counts were recorded for this clonotype. Antigen specificity is unknown. General study results and limits: In the absence of known donor CMV status, changes in expanded clonotypes were possibly confounded. Correlation between TCR beta diversity and naive T cell percentage was strong.

With a J-beta primer mix and a sample-barcoded 5' primer, a second PCR ran 7 to 11 cycles. TCRdb re-called the 5' RACE reads with MiXCR, one entry per CDR3 protein. The table lists 710,000 or so distinct CDR3 sequences, 20% to 25% of them singletons. The clonotype originates from a man between 65 and 80 years old in good health. Sequencing was done on a sample of blood.

The CDR3: CASSMNTEAFF. The CDR3 DNA follows: TGCGCCAGCTCCATGAACACTGAAGCTTTCTTT. V usage is TRBV5-1 and J usage is TRBJ1-1; D is undetermined. CDR3 length equals 11 residues. The V and J ends lost 7 bases and 0 bases respectively, with 4 bases between them. CDR1 and CDR2 from the germline V gene are SGHRS and YFSETQ.